The entry below gives a single TCR beta chain sequence along with its context. The record originates from a study of blood T cell repertoires in COVID-19. TCRdb keeps only in-frame clones here, not all; method: immunoSEQ multiplex PCR. Of approximately 440,000 clones in the sample, 88% were seen once. Material: peripheral blood. This TCR derives from a woman in her forties or fifties with COVID-19, enrolled during active disease.

CDR3 DNA sequence: TGTGCCAGCAGCCGAGTCGCCGGGAGCTCCTACGAGCAGTACTTC. Translated, it gives CASSRVAGSSYEQYF. This chain joins TRBV7-9 and TRBJ2-7; perhaps TRBD2 as D (6 bases). Germline V CDR1 and CDR2: SEHNR, FQNEAQ (reference sequence). The CDR3 covers 15 residues. The V gene lost 5 bases and the J gene lost 0 bases, with 14 bases spanning the gap.